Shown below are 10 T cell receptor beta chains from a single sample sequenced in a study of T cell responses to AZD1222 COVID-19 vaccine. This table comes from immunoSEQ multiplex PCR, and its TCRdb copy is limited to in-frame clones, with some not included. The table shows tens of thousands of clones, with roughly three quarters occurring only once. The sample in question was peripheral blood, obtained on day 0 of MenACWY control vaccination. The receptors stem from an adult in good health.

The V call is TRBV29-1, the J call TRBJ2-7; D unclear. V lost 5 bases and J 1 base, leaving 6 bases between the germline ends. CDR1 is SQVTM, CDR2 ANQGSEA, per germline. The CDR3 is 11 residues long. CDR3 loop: CSVSYSYEQYF. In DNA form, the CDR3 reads TGCAGCGTTTCATATTCCTACGAGCAGTACTTC.

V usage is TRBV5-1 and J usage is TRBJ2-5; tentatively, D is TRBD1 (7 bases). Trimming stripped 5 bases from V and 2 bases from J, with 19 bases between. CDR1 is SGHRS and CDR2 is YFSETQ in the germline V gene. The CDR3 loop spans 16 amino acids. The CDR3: CASSWTGGNPQETQYF. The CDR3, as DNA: TGCGCCAGCAGTTGGACAGGAGGGAACCCTCAAGAGACCCAGTACTTC.

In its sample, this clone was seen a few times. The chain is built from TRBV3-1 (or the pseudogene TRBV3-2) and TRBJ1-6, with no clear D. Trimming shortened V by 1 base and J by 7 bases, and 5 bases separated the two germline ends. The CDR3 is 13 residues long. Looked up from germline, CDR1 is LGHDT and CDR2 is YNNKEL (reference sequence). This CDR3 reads CASSQGGNSPLHF. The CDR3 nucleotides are TGTGCCAGCAGCCAAGGCGGGAATTCACCCCTCCACTTT.

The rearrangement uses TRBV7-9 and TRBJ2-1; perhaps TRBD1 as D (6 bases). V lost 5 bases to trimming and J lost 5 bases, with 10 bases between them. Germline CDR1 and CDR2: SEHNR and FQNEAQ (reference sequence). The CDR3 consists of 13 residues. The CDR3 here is CASSQGGNNEQFF. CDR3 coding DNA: TGTGCCAGCAGCCAAGGGGGAAACAATGAGCAGTTCTTC.

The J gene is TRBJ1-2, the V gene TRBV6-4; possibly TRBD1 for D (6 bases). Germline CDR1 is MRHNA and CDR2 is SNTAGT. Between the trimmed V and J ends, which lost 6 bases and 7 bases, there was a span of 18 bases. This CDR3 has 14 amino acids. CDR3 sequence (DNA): TGTGCCAGCAGCGAAGGGGGTCCCGTGGGTGGCTACACCTTC. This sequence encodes CASSEGGPVGGYTF.

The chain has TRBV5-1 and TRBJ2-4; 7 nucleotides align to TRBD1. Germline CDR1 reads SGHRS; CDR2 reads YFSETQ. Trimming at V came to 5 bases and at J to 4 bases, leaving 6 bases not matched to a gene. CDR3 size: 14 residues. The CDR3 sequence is CASRLTGQKNIQYF. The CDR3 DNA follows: TGCGCCAGCAGGTTAACGGGACAGAAAAACATTCAGTACTTC. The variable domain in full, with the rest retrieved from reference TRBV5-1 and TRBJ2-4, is KAGVTQTPRYLIKTRGQQVTLSCSPISGHRSVSWYQQTPGQGLQFLFEYFSETQRNKGNFPGRFSGRQFSNSRSEMNVSTLELGDSALYLCASRLTGQKNIQYFGAGTRLSVL.

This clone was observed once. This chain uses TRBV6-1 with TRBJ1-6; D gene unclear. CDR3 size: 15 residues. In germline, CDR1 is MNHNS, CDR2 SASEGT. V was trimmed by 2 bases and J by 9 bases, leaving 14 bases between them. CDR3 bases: TGTGCCAGCAGTGAATCCGGGCCTAGAGGTTCACCCCTCCACTTT. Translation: CASSESGPRGSPLHF.

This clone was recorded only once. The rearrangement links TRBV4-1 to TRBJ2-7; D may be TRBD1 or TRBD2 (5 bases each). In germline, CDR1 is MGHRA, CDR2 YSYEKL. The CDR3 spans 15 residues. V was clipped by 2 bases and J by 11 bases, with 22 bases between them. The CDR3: CASSQTRDPWALKYF. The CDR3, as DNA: TGCGCCAGCAGCCAAACCAGGGACCCGTGGGCTTTGAAGTACTTC.

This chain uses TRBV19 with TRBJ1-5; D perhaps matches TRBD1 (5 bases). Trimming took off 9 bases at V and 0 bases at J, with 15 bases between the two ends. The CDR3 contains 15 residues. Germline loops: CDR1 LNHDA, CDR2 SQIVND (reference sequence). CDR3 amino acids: CASLGQYFSNQPQHF. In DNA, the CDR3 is TGTGCCAGCCTGGGGCAGTATTTTAGCAATCAGCCCCAGCATTTT.

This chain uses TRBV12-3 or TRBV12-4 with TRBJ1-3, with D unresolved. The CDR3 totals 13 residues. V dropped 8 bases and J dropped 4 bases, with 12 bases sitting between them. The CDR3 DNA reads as TGTGCCAGCCGCTTGGGTCGAGGAAACACCATATATTTT. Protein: CASRLGRGNTIYF.